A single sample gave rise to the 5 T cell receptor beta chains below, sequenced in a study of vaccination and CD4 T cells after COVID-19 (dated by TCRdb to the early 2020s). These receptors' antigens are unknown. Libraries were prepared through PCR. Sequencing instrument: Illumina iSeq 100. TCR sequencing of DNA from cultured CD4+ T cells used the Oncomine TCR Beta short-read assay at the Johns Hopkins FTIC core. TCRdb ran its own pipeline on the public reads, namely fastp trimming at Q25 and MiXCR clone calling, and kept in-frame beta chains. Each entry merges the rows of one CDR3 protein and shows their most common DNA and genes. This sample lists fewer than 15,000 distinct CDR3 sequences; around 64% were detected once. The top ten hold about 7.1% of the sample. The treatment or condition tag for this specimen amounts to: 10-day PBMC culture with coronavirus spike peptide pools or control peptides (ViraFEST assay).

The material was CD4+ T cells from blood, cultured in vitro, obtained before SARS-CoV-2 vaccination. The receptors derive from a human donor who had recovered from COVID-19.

The CDR3, as DNA: TGTGCCAGCAGCTCCCCCAGGGGAAGCTCCTACGAGCAGTACTTC. Protein product: CASSSPRGSSYEQYF. V usage is TRBV7-3 and J usage is TRBJ2-7, with a tentative D call TRBD1 (6 bases). The CDR3 sequence is 15 residues long. V lost 4 bases and J lost 0, with 13 bases in between. CDR1 SGHTA and CDR2 FQGTGA come from the germline V gene. Supplemented by reference TRBV7-3 and TRBJ2-7, the full variable domain reads GAGVSQTPSNKVTEKGKYVELRCDPISGHTALYWYRQSLGQGPEFLIYFQGTGAADDSGLPNDRFFAVRPEGSVSTLKIQRTERGDSAVYLCASSSPRGSSYEQYFGPGTRLTVT.

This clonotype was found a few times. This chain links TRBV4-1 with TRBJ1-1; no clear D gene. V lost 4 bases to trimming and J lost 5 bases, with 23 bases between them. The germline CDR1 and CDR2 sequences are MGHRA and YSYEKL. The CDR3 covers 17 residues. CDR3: CASSPIRRPRAGTEAFF. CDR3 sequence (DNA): TGCGCCAGCAGCCCGATTCGGAGGCCCAGAGCGGGGACTGAAGCTTTCTTT.

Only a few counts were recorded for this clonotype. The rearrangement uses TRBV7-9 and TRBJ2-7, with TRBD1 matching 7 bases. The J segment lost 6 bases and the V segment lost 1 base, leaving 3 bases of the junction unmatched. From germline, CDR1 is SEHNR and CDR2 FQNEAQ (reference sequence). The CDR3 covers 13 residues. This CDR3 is CASSLGQGFEQYF. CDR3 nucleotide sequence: TGTGCCAGCAGCTTAGGACAGGGATTCGAGCAGTACTTC.

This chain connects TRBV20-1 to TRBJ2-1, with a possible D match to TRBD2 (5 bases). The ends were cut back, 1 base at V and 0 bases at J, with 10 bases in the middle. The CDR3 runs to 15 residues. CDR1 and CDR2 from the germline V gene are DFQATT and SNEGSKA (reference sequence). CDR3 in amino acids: CSARVAGTSYNEQFF. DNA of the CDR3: TGCAGTGCTAGAGTGGCGGGTACCTCCTACAATGAGCAGTTCTTC.

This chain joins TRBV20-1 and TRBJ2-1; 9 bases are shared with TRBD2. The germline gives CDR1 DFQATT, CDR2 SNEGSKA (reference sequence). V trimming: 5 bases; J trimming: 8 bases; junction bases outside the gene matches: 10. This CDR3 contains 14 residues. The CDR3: CSAESQLAGDEQFF. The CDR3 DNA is TGCAGTGCTGAGAGCCAACTAGCGGGTGATGAGCAGTTCTTC.